This T cell receptor beta chain was sequenced during a study of T cell changes during pregnancy in multiple sclerosis. The protocol was immunoSEQ multiplex PCR, while the TCRdb copy is restricted to in-frame clones and leaves out a portion. The profile shows approximately 65,000 clones, approximately 90% of them singletons. The V gene's germline CDR1 is KGHSH and CDR2 LQKENI. Trimming removed 0 bases from V and 3 bases from J, with 15 bases in between. This CDR3 is built from 17 residues. The V gene is TRBV18, the J gene TRBJ2-1, with TRBD2 as a possible D gene (5 bases). The clonotype originates from a female donor with multiple sclerosis, enrolled in a pregnancy study. Sequenced here: CD4+ T cells from peripheral blood mononuclear cells, sampled in the first trimester of pregnancy. DNA of the CDR3: TGTGCCAGCTCACCACCACGCGGGTCGACTCTCTACAATGAGCAGTTCTTC. Translation: CASSPPRGSTLYNEQFF.